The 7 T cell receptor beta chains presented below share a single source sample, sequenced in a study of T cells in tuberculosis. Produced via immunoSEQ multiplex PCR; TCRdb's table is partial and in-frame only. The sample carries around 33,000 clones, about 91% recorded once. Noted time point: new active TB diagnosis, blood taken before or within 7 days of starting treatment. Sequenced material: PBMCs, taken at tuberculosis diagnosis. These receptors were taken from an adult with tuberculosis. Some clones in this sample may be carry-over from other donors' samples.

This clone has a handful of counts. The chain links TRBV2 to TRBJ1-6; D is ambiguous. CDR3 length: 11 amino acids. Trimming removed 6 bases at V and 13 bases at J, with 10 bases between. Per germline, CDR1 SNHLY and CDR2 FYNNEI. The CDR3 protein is CASSHGRPLHF. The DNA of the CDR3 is TGTGCCAGCAGCCATGGGAGGCCCCTCCACTTT.

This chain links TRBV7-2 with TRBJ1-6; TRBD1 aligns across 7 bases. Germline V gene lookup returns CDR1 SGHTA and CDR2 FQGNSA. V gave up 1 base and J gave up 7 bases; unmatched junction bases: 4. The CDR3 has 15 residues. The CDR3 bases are TGTGCCAGCAGCTTAGTTGGGACAGCAAATTCACCCCTCCACTTT. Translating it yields CASSLVGTANSPLHF.

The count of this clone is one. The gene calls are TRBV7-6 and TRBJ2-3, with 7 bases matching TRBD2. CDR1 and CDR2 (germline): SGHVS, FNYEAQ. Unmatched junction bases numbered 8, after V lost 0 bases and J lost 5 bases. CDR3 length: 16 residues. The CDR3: CASSLARGGGQDTQYF. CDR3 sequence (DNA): TGTGCCAGCAGCTTAGCCCGAGGCGGGGGTCAAGATACGCAGTATTTT.

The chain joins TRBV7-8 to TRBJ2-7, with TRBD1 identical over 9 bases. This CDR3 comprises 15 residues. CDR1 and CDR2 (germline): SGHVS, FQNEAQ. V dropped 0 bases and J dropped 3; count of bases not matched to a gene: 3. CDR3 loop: CASSLADRGSYEQYF. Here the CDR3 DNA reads TGTGCCAGCAGCTTAGCGGACAGGGGAAGCTACGAGCAGTACTTC.

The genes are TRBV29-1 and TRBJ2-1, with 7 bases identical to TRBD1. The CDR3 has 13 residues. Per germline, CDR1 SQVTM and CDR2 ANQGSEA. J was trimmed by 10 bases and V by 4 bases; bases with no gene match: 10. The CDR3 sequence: CSVGAPQTGEQFF. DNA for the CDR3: TGCAGCGTTGGGGCACCACAGACAGGGGAGCAGTTCTTC.

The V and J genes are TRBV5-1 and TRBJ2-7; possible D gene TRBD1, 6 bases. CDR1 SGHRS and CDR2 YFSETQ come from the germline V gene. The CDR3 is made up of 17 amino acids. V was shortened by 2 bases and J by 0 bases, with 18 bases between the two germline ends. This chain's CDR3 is CASSFPRGGPFSYEQYF. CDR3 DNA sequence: TGCGCCAGCAGCTTCCCCCGAGGGGGACCCTTCTCCTACGAGCAGTACTTC. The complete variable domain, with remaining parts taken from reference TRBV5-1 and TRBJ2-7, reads KAGVTQTPRYLIKTRGQQVTLSCSPISGHRSVSWYQQTPGQGLQFLFEYFSETQRNKGNFPGRFSGRQFSNSRSEMNVSTLELGDSALYLCASSFPRGGPFSYEQYFGPGTRLTVT.

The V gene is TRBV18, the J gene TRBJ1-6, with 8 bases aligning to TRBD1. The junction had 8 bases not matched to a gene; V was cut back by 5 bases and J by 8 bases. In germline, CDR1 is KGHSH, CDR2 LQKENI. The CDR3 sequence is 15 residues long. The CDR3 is CASSIGTGPDSPLHF. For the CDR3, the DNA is TGTGCCAGCTCAATCGGGACAGGTCCGGATTCACCCCTCCACTTT.